A single sample gave rise to the 15 T cell receptor beta chains below, sequenced in a study of T-cell memory formation after mild COVID-19. MiXCR, applied by TCRdb to the 5' RACE reads, yields one record per CDR3 protein. The sample has 50,000 or so distinct CDR3 sequences, 9.3% seen once. The specimen was PBMCs or a T cell subset sorted from them (not recorded which). These receptors were collected from an adult woman who had mild COVID-19 (a few samples of this study predate the infection). Cell type and time point are not known.

This clonotype was counted between two and nine times. The chain carries TRBV6-5 and TRBJ1-2; D possibly corresponds to TRBD1 (6 bases). Germline-derived CDR1 and CDR2 are MNHEY and SVGAGI. The CDR3 extends over 15 amino acids. The V end lost 6 bases, the J end lost 2 bases, and 16 bases lay between the germline ends. CDR3: CASSPRRTENYGYTF. The DNA of the CDR3 is TGTGCCAGCAGCCCCCGCCGGACAGAAAACTATGGCTACACCTTC.

Only one count was recorded for this clonotype. The gene calls are TRBV27 and TRBJ1-2; perhaps TRBD1 as D (5 bases). Trimming took off 3 bases at V and 5 bases at J, with 16 bases between the two ends. The CDR3 contains 15 residues. Germline V gene sequence: CDR1 MNHEY, CDR2 SMNVEV (reference sequence). CDR3 sequence (DNA): TGTGCCAGCAGTTTGGAGTCCCAGGGAGGGTATGGCTACACCTTC. It is translated as CASSLESQGGYGYTF.

The chain employs TRBV5-1 and TRBJ2-3; 9 positions match TRBD1. The V and J ends lost 4 bases and 4 bases, in that order; junction bases with no gene match: 13. The CDR3 has 17 residues. Germline CDR1 SGHRS, CDR2 YFSETQ. The CDR3 spells CASSVRPGQGNADTQYF. The CDR3, as DNA: TGCGCCAGCAGCGTTCGCCCGGGACAGGGAAACGCAGATACGCAGTATTTT.

The J gene is TRBJ2-7, the V gene TRBV7-3, with D maybe TRBD1 (5 bases). The CDR3 spans 13 residues. Germline V lookup: CDR1 SGHTA, CDR2 FQGTGA. Trimming cost V 6 bases and J 3 bases, with 12 bases left between them. CDR3 sequence: CASRRDDSYEQYF. In DNA, the CDR3 is TGTGCCAGCAGGCGAGACGACAGCTACGAGCAGTACTTC.

J is TRBJ1-6 and V is TRBV4-1; no definite D call. This CDR3 has 14 residues. Trimming left V 1 base short and J 7 bases short, with 8 bases between. Germline assignment: CDR1 MGHRA and CDR2 YSYEKL. CDR3 bases: TGCGCCAGCAGCCAAGTGATCACAAATTCACCCCTCCACTTT. Encoded protein: CASSQVITNSPLHF.

This clonotype showed up just a few times. In DNA form, the CDR3 reads TGCAGTGCTAGGAGGTCCTTAGCGAGCACCGGGGAGCTGTTTTTT. It translates to CSARRSLASTGELFF. The chain couples TRBV20-1 to TRBJ2-2, with a weak D call TRBD2 (5 bases). Germline V gives CDR1 DFQATT, CDR2 SNEGSKA (reference sequence). V was trimmed by 3 bases and J by 4 bases, leaving 15 bases between them. This CDR3 is 15 amino acids long.

This clonotype was detected many times. This chain uses TRBV7-2 with TRBJ2-7; TRBD2 matches 8 bases. The germline V gene has CDR1 SGHTA and CDR2 FQGNSA. With V trimmed by 1 base and J by 2 bases, 7 bases remained unmatched. The CDR3 is made up of 16 amino acids. CDR3 sequence reads: CASSLVASGLTYEQYF. In DNA form, the CDR3 reads TGTGCCAGCAGCTTAGTGGCTAGCGGGTTAACCTACGAGCAGTACTTC.

This chain joins TRBV19 and TRBJ1-2, with D uncertain. With 6 bases removed from V and 5 bases from J, the gap between germline ends came to 13 bases. The CDR3 runs to 13 residues. Looked up from germline, CDR1 is LNHDA and CDR2 is SQIVND (reference sequence). CDR3 coding DNA: TGTGCCAGTAGCCTTCTGATCTCTTATGGCTACACCTTC. Translating gives CASSLLISYGYTF.

The CDR3 bases are TGTGCCTTGAAAGGCGTCCGGGAGCAGTTCTTC. It translates to CALKGVREQFF. This chain links TRBV30 with TRBJ2-1; D is ambiguous. Trimming removed 7 bases from V and 10 bases from J, with 14 bases in between. This CDR3 has 11 residues. CDR1 is GTSNPN, CDR2 SVGIG, per germline (reference sequence).

This clonotype has a count of ten or more. The gene calls are TRBV29-1 and TRBJ2-2, with D possibly being TRBD1 or TRBD2 (5 bases each). In germline, CDR1 is SQVTM, CDR2 ANQGSEA. V gave up 6 bases and J gave up 0 bases, with 11 bases separating them. There are 14 residues in the CDR3. The CDR3 sequence: CSVQGRTNTGELFF. CDR3 in DNA: TGCAGCGTGCAGGGACGGACGAACACCGGGGAGCTGTTTTTT.

In its sample, this clonotype was seen many times. V gene TRBV29-1 combines with J gene TRBJ2-3, with a weak D call TRBD1 (5 bases). The CDR3 contains 13 residues. Trimming pared 6 bases from V and 0 bases from J, leaving 10 bases between. CDR1 SQVTM and CDR2 ANQGSEA come from the germline V gene. CDR3 nucleotides: TGCAGCGTAACAGGCGCCAGCACAGATACGCAGTATTTT. This gives the protein CSVTGASTDTQYF.

In its sample, this clonotype was seen many times. V gene TRBV5-1 combines with J gene TRBJ2-1; D is uncertain. The V gene's germline CDR1 is SGHRS and CDR2 YFSETQ. This CDR3 has 13 amino acids. Trimming stripped 4 bases from V and 5 bases from J, with 10 bases between. This CDR3 is CASSGGRNNEQFF. The CDR3 DNA is TGCGCCAGCAGCGGCGGACGGAACAATGAGCAGTTCTTC.

The chain joins TRBV20-1 to TRBJ1-1; the D gene is possibly TRBD1 (5 bases). The CDR3 extends over 14 amino acids. The ends were cut back, 0 bases at V and 14 bases at J, with 22 bases in the middle. CDR1 and CDR2 (germline): DFQATT, SNEGSKA (reference sequence). This CDR3 reads CSARDGAGGYLGFF. The CDR3 DNA sequence: TGCAGTGCTAGAGATGGGGCAGGTGGCTATCTCGGGTTCTTT.

The gene calls are TRBV3-1 and TRBJ1-2, with D maybe TRBD1 (5 bases). V gave up 4 bases and J gave up 6 bases, with 6 bases separating them. Germline V lookup: CDR1 LGHDT, CDR2 YNNKEL (reference sequence). This CDR3 has 11 residues. The CDR3 spells CASSPGHGYTF. Here the CDR3 DNA reads TGTGCCAGCAGCCCGGGACATGGCTACACCTTC.

The rearrangement links TRBV12-3 or TRBV12-4 to TRBJ1-1, with 7 positions matching TRBD1. Losses at the gene ends were 5 bases for V and 5 bases for J; bases not matched to a gene: 8. This CDR3 spans 14 amino acids. This CDR3 is CASSRRQGGTEAFF. Written as DNA, the CDR3 is TGTGCCAGCAGTCGACGACAGGGAGGGACTGAAGCTTTCTTT.